Below, 7 T cell receptor beta chains from the same sample are listed, as sequenced in a study of shared clonotypes between healthy human individuals (dated by TCRdb to about 2020). The library relied on the immunoSEQ multiplex PCR assay. This immuneACCESS table, as held by TCRdb, lists in-frame sequences with V and J called but not all clones. Of the missing ones, under half trace to an unresolved V gene in checked studies; the others have no known cause. The sample contains some 2,000,000 clones, more than 90% of them found a single time. Of the sample, more than 0.1% falls within the top ten clones. Sequenced: naive CD4+ T cells sorted from blood. Taken with the paper, the label for cell subset or site translates to: CD45RA+ positively selected. The receptors here all came from a man between 18 and 35 years old in good health.

This clone has a single count. The rearrangement links TRBV6-5 to TRBJ1-2; D gene uncertain. This CDR3 spans 15 amino acids. Trimming stripped 0 bases from V and 0 bases from J, with 8 bases between. Germline V gene sequence: CDR1 MNHEY, CDR2 SVGAGI. CDR3 coding DNA: TGTGCCAGCAGTTACTCGTCAGGAGCTAACTATGGCTACACCTTC. Translating it yields CASSYSSGANYGYTF.

This chain connects TRBV30 to TRBJ2-3; D unclear. The V end was cut by 0 bases, the J end by 0 bases, with 10 bases between. The length of the CDR3 is 15 residues. From germline, CDR1 is GTSNPN and CDR2 SVGIG (reference sequence). The chain's CDR3 is CAWSVGQTSTDTQYF. The CDR3 DNA follows: TGTGCCTGGAGTGTAGGCCAGACTAGCACAGATACGCAGTATTTT.

The V and J genes are TRBV2 and TRBJ2-2, with a tentative D call TRBD1 (5 bases). Trimming took off 6 bases at V and 0 bases at J, with 8 bases between the two ends. The CDR3 runs 14 residues. The germline gives CDR1 SNHLY, CDR2 FYNNEI. CDR3 residues: CASRVRANTGELFF. The CDR3 nucleotides are TGTGCCAGCAGGGTCAGGGCGAACACCGGGGAGCTGTTTTTT. The variable domain in full, with the rest retrieved from reference TRBV2 and TRBJ2-2, is EPEVTQTPSHQVTQMGQEVILRCVPISNHLYFYWYRQILGQKVEFLVSFYNNEISEKSEIFDDQFSVERPDGSNFTLKIRSTKLEDSAMYFCASRVRANTGELFFGEGSRLTVL.

The gene calls are TRBV2 and TRBJ2-1, with 13 bases fitting TRBD2. The CDR3 sequence is 15 residues long. Germline CDR1 and CDR2: SNHLY and FYNNEI. Trimming removed 2 bases from V and 7 bases from J; junction bases left unmatched: 2. CDR3 bases: TGTGCCAGCAGTGAAATACTAGCGGGGGGGAATGAGCAGTTCTTC. Its translation: CASSEILAGGNEQFF.

The V gene is TRBV5-4, the J gene TRBJ2-3; D may correspond to TRBD1 or TRBD2 (5 bases each). V lost 2 bases and J 7 bases, leaving 20 bases between the germline ends. This CDR3 region has 16 residues. CDR1 SGHNT and CDR2 YYREEE come from the germline V gene (reference sequence). The CDR3 protein is CASSLEPGRGFNTQYF. CDR3 coding DNA: TGTGCCAGCAGCTTAGAACCGGGACGAGGTTTCAATACGCAGTATTTT.

The rearrangement joins TRBV7-2 to TRBJ2-5; D gene uncertain. CDR1 SGHTA and CDR2 FQGNSA come from the germline V gene. This CDR3 contains 15 residues. Trimming cost V 2 bases and J 5 bases, with 15 bases left between them. The CDR3, as DNA: TGTGCCAGCAGCTTATTAGGTGGGATTGGGGAGACCCAGTACTTC. Protein product: CASSLLGGIGETQYF.

V and J are TRBV4-1 and TRBJ1-2, with D tentatively TRBD1 (6 bases). Germline loops: CDR1 MGHRA, CDR2 YSYEKL. There are 13 residues in the CDR3. Trimming pared 2 bases from V and 7 bases from J, leaving 11 bases between. The CDR3 loop is CASSQTGMGGYTF. CDR3 DNA: TGCGCCAGCAGCCAAACAGGGATGGGTGGCTACACCTTC.